Presented here are 30 T cell receptor beta chains from one specimen sequenced in a study of blood T cell repertoires in COVID-19. This table comes from immunoSEQ multiplex PCR, and its TCRdb copy is limited to in-frame clones, with some not included. The sample consists of hundreds of thousands of clones, approximately 86% of them appearing once. The sample consisted of peripheral blood. These receptors all come from a human donor in a cohort sampled during active COVID-19.

The V and J genes are TRBV30 and TRBJ1-2; TRBD1 might be the D (5 bases). Per the germline V gene, CDR1 is GTSNPN and CDR2 is SVGIG (reference sequence). This CDR3 has 13 amino acids. Trimming removed 4 bases at V and 2 bases at J, with 11 bases between. This chain's CDR3 is CAWMKGANYGYTF. The CDR3 DNA is TGTGCCTGGATGAAAGGGGCAAACTATGGCTACACCTTC.

This chain uses TRBV5-5 with TRBJ2-1; 9 nucleotides match TRBD2. The CDR3 runs to 16 residues. Germline V gives CDR1 SGHKS, CDR2 YYEKEE (reference sequence). The trim removed 1 base at V and 2 bases at J, leaving 4 bases unmatched. Here the CDR3 DNA reads TGTGCCAGCAGCTTGCCCCCTAGCGGGACCTACAATGAGCAGTTCTTC. This codes for CASSLPPSGTYNEQFF.

This clone was observed a single time. The chain uses TRBV30 and TRBJ1-3; TRBD1 is a possible D gene (5 bases). V was cut by 1 base and J by 0 bases, with 10 bases left in between. CDR3 length equals 15 residues. CDR1 is GTSNPN, CDR2 SVGIG, per germline (reference sequence). The CDR3 sequence is CAWSARTFSGNTIYF. The CDR3 region has the DNA TGTGCCTGGAGTGCACGGACATTCTCTGGAAACACCATATATTTT.

The V call is TRBV12-3 or TRBV12-4, the J call TRBJ1-2; unclear D gene. The V end lost 5 bases, the J end lost 4 bases, and 11 bases lay between the germline ends. The CDR3 has 13 residues. As DNA, the CDR3 is TGTGCCAGCAGTCCAGACACGAGCTATGGCTACACCTTC. Translating gives CASSPDTSYGYTF.

This chain uses TRBV2 with TRBJ1-4, with 7 bases fitting TRBD1. The CDR3 contains 14 residues. Germline-derived CDR1 and CDR2 are SNHLY and FYNNEI. The junction had 10 bases not matched to a gene; V was cut back by 7 bases and J by 8 bases. CDR3 sequence (DNA): TGTGCCAGCAAGGAGGAGGGGGCGGACGAAAAACTGTTTTTT. It encodes CASKEEGADEKLFF. The variable domain in full, completed from reference TRBV2 and TRBJ1-4, reads EPEVTQTPSHQVTQMGQEVILRCVPISNHLYFYWYRQILGQKVEFLVSFYNNEISEKSEIFDDQFSVERPDGSNFTLKIRSTKLEDSAMYFCASKEEGADEKLFFGSGTQLSVL.

This clone was seen only once. The chain carries TRBV29-1 and TRBJ1-2, with TRBD1 identical over 8 bases. The germline CDR1 and CDR2 sequences are SQVTM and ANQGSEA. Losses at the gene ends were 1 base for V and 8 bases for J; bases not matched to a gene: 9. The CDR3 has 14 amino acids. CDR3 amino acids: CSVEAGTGIIGYTF. The DNA of the CDR3 is TGCAGCGTTGAAGCGGGGACAGGAATTATAGGCTACACCTTC.

This clone was found once. The chain uses TRBV7-9 and TRBJ2-5; 8 bases align to TRBD1. The CDR3 spans 16 residues. CDR1 and CDR2 (germline): SEHNR, FQNEAQ (reference sequence). V trimming: 2 bases; J trimming: 5 bases; junction bases outside the gene matches: 10. CDR3 DNA sequence: TGTGCCAGCAGCTTATGGACAGGGCGGGTGGGGGAGACCCAGTACTTC. It translates to CASSLWTGRVGETQYF.

The rearrangement joins TRBV29-1 to TRBJ2-1; 10 positions match TRBD2. The CDR3 runs 13 residues. In germline, CDR1 is SQVTM, CDR2 ANQGSEA. J gave up 7 bases and V 5 bases, and 5 bases lay outside the gene matches. The CDR3 DNA reads TGCAGCGTTCATCCTAGCGGGAGAAATGAGCAGTTCTTC. Its translation: CSVHPSGRNEQFF.

The chain is built from TRBV15 and TRBJ1-3; D gene uncertain. CDR1 and CDR2 from the germline V gene are LNHNV and YYDKDF (reference sequence). This CDR3 comprises 15 residues. Trimming left V 0 bases short and J 8 bases short, with 14 bases between. CDR3 loop: CATSRDRSGADTIYF. The DNA for the CDR3 is TGTGCCACCAGCAGAGATAGGTCGGGTGCGGACACCATATATTTT.

The chain couples TRBV5-1 to TRBJ2-3; 11 bases line up with TRBD2. Trimming at V came to 5 bases and at J to 2 bases, leaving 4 bases not matched to a gene. The CDR3 consists of 15 residues. Per germline, CDR1 SGHRS and CDR2 YFSETQ. The CDR3 nucleotides are TGCGCCAGCAGTTGGGGACTAGCGGACACAGATACGCAGTATTTT. This sequence encodes CASSWGLADTDTQYF. Supplemented by reference TRBV5-1 and TRBJ2-3, the full variable domain reads KAGVTQTPRYLIKTRGQQVTLSCSPISGHRSVSWYQQTPGQGLQFLFEYFSETQRNKGNFPGRFSGRQFSNSRSEMNVSTLELGDSALYLCASSWGLADTDTQYFGPGTRLTVL.

The chain carries TRBV5-1 and TRBJ2-1; 9 positions match TRBD1. The V gene's germline CDR1 is SGHRS and CDR2 YFSETQ. The CDR3 sequence is 15 residues long. The V gene end was trimmed by 4 bases and the J gene end by 6 bases; junction bases not matched to a gene: 8. As DNA, the CDR3 is TGCGCCAGCAGCCGCCGGACAGGGGCAATCAATGAGCAGTTCTTC. It encodes CASSRRTGAINEQFF.

V and J are TRBV5-1 and TRBJ2-2, with 7 bases aligning to TRBD2. This CDR3 is built from 16 residues. Germline CDR1 SGHRS, CDR2 YFSETQ. J was trimmed by 2 bases and V by 4 bases; bases with no gene match: 8. The CDR3 is CASSNSGGSNTGELFF. The CDR3 DNA reads as TGCGCCAGCAGCAACTCGGGGGGATCCAACACCGGGGAGCTGTTTTTT.

The V and J genes are TRBV7-2 and TRBJ2-1; unclear D gene. Germline V gives CDR1 SGHTA, CDR2 FQGNSA. Trimming removed 5 bases at V and 0 bases at J, with 17 bases between. The CDR3 contains 17 residues. CDR3 sequence (DNA): TGTGCCAGCAGCCCCCGACCTAGAACTCTCTCCTACAATGAGCAGTTCTTC. The encoded protein is CASSPRPRTLSYNEQFF.

CDR3 bases: TGCAGCGTTACGACCGCGACAGGGGAAGCCGAGCAGTACTTC. Translation gives CSVTTATGEAEQYF. This chain uses TRBV29-1 with TRBJ2-7, with TRBD1 identical over 8 bases. This CDR3 region has 14 residues. Trimming cost V 5 bases and J 6 bases; bases outside gene matches: 12. Per germline, CDR1 SQVTM and CDR2 ANQGSEA.

The rearrangement joins TRBV11-1 to TRBJ2-3; D unresolved. CDR1 is SGHAT and CDR2 is FQDESV in the germline V gene (reference sequence). Trimming stripped 3 bases from V and 0 bases from J, with 7 bases between. This CDR3 has 14 residues. The CDR3 DNA is TGTGCCAGCAGCTTTGGCCTTAGCACAGATACGCAGTATTTT. Translated: CASSFGLSTDTQYF.

This chain joins TRBV7-3 and TRBJ2-1; tentative D call: TRBD2 (7 bases). The CDR3 covers 16 residues. The V end was cut by 1 base, the J end by 0 bases, with 10 bases between. Germline V lookup: CDR1 SGHTA, CDR2 FQGTGA. CDR3 coding DNA: TGTGCCAGCAGCTTAAACGGGGGGCCCTCCTACAATGAGCAGTTCTTC. Protein: CASSLNGGPSYNEQFF.

This clone was counted ten times or more. CDR3 protein: CASSLEAGQVNTEAFF. In nucleotides, the CDR3 is TGTGCCAGCAGCTTAGAGGCAGGGCAAGTGAACACTGAAGCTTTCTTT. The rearrangement links TRBV7-8 to TRBJ1-1; TRBD1 might be the D (5 bases). The CDR3 extends over 16 amino acids. V lost 1 base to trimming and J lost 0 bases, with 12 bases between them. In germline, CDR1 is SGHVS, CDR2 FQNEAQ.

The genes are TRBV4-1 and TRBJ2-5; TRBD2 aligns across 11 bases. CDR1 and CDR2 (germline): MGHRA, YSYEKL. There are 15 residues in the CDR3. With V trimmed by 4 bases and J by 5 bases, 6 bases remained unmatched. CDR3 nucleotides: TGCGCCAGCAGCCCGGTACTAGCGGGGGAGGAGACCCAGTACTTC. This codes for CASSPVLAGEETQYF.

The chain carries TRBV9 and TRBJ1-2, with D perhaps matching TRBD1 (5 bases). The CDR3 sequence is 15 residues long. Germline V CDR1 and CDR2: SGDLS, YYNGEE. The germline V and J ends were trimmed by 0 bases and 4 bases, with 13 bases remaining between them. CDR3 in DNA: TGTGCCAGCAGCGTAGATTCGGGGGTGCGCTATGGCTACACCTTC. Translation gives CASSVDSGVRYGYTF.

V usage is TRBV6-5 and J usage is TRBJ2-5, with 7 bases aligning to TRBD1. CDR1 is MNHEY, CDR2 SVGAGI, per germline. The CDR3 extends over 14 amino acids. V shed 6 bases and J 3 bases; nucleotides not matched to a gene: 7. CDR3 protein: CASRKGQIKETQYF. The CDR3 DNA follows: TGTGCCAGCAGAAAGGGACAGATTAAAGAGACCCAGTACTTC.

The chain recombines TRBV25-1 with TRBJ2-1, with 8 nucleotides matching TRBD1. The germline V gene encodes CDR1 MGHDK and CDR2 SYGVNS. V shed 3 bases and J 5 bases; nucleotides not matched to a gene: 6. The CDR3 has 15 amino acids. For the CDR3, the DNA is TGTGCCAGCAGTGAGGTCCGGGACAGGAACAATGAGCAGTTCTTC. This codes for CASSEVRDRNNEQFF.

V is TRBV30 and J is TRBJ1-5; no clear D. Germline CDR1 and CDR2: GTSNPN and SVGIG (reference sequence). The ends were cut back, 1 base at V and 6 bases at J, with 13 bases in the middle. The CDR3 spans 14 residues. The CDR3 DNA reads TGTGCCTGGAGTGGCGGGGTGGCGGGTCAGCCCCAGCATTTT. Its translation is CAWSGGVAGQPQHF.

This clone was recorded a few times. V usage is TRBV4-1 and J usage is TRBJ2-7; 7 bases map to TRBD2. CDR1 is MGHRA and CDR2 is YSYEKL in the germline V gene. Trimming took 1 base from V and 3 from J; bases not matched to a gene: 6. This CDR3 region has 15 residues. The CDR3: CASSQALAMYYEQYF. In nucleotides, the CDR3 is TGCGCCAGCAGCCAAGCACTAGCGATGTACTACGAGCAGTACTTC.

The rearrangement links TRBV7-3 to TRBJ1-2; TRBD1 might be the D (6 bases). Germline CDR1 and CDR2: SGHTA and FQGTGA. V shed 2 bases and J shed 6 bases, with 16 bases lying between them. The CDR3 spans 15 residues. CDR3 in amino acids: CASSLAGAPTDGYTF. Written as DNA, the CDR3 is TGTGCCAGCAGCTTAGCAGGGGCCCCTACCGATGGCTACACCTTC. Full variable domain (outside the CDR3, taken from reference TRBV7-3 and TRBJ1-2): GAGVSQTPSNKVTEKGKYVELRCDPISGHTALYWYRQSLGQGPEFLIYFQGTGAADDSGLPNDRFFAVRPEGSVSTLKIQRTERGDSAVYLCASSLAGAPTDGYTFGSGTRLTVV.

CDR3 protein: CASSLKARTEFSNSGNTIYF. CDR3 DNA sequence: TGTGCCAGCAGCTTAAAGGCCCGGACAGAGTTTAGTAACTCTGGAAACACCATATATTTT. The rearrangement links TRBV7-8 to TRBJ1-3, with D perhaps matching TRBD1 (6 bases). Germline V gene data show CDR1 as SGHVS and CDR2 as FQNEAQ. Trimming took off 2 bases at V and 0 bases at J, with 23 bases between the two ends. The CDR3 spans 20 residues.

The gene calls are TRBV5-1 and TRBJ1-1, with D possibly matching TRBD1 (5 bases). Trimming removed 0 bases at V and 9 bases at J, with 18 bases between. This CDR3 comprises 15 residues. Germline CDR1 SGHRS, CDR2 YFSETQ. The CDR3 DNA reads TGCGCCAGCAGCTTGGAATACAACGGGGGAGACCAAGCTTTCTTT. This sequence encodes CASSLEYNGGDQAFF.

This sequence joins TRBV3-1 (or the pseudogene TRBV3-2) and TRBJ1-1, with TRBD1 as a possible D gene (6 bases). CDR1 and CDR2 (germline): LGHDT, YNNKEL (reference sequence). Trimming cost V 5 bases and J 6 bases, with 16 bases left between them. The CDR3 totals 14 residues. CDR3 in DNA: TGTGCCAGCAGCACCCCTGGGGCAGGGGCTGAAGCTTTCTTT. Translated: CASSTPGAGAEAFF.

CDR3 DNA sequence: TGTGCCTGGGCCTCTGGGCAGTCGAACACCGGGGAGCTGTTTTTT. Protein sequence: CAWASGQSNTGELFF. V is TRBV30 and J is TRBJ2-2; D not certain. Per germline, CDR1 GTSNPN and CDR2 SVGIG (reference sequence). The CDR3 is made up of 15 amino acids. With 5 bases removed from V and 0 bases from J, the gap between germline ends came to 13 bases.

The chain couples TRBV20-1 to TRBJ2-1, with 12 bases lining up with TRBD2. Germline V gene sequence: CDR1 DFQATT, CDR2 SNEGSKA (reference sequence). The CDR3 is made up of 16 amino acids. The J segment lost 7 bases and the V segment lost 3 bases, leaving 10 bases of the junction unmatched. This CDR3 is CSASVRLAGAENEQFF. CDR3 bases: TGCAGTGCTAGTGTACGACTAGCGGGAGCAGAGAATGAGCAGTTCTTC.

Comments on this clone: A read error may account for a junction end that differs from germline. The same CDR3 arises from other DNA sequences in this sample as well. V and J are TRBV9 and TRBJ2-3; D is perhaps TRBD1 (5 bases). The CDR3 spans 14 residues. Germline loops: CDR1 SGDLS, CDR2 YYNGEE. CDR3 protein: CASSVGQGTDTQYF. The CDR3 bases are TGTGCCAGCAGCGTAGGGCAGGGCACGGATACGCAGTATTTT.